A selection of T cell receptor beta chains follows, all from one sample in a study of T cells in Graves' hyperthyroidism and ophthalmopathy. TCRdb fed the multiplex PCR reads into MiXCR, producing one record per CDR3 protein. The data contain 550,000 to 650,000 distinct CDR3 sequences, more than 11% of them singletons. The sequencing input was blood. The source of these receptors is a woman under 40 with Graves' hyperthyroidism that later progressed to Graves' ophthalmopathy. Each CDR3 is given with its conserved first and last residue. The D gene is left open where the match is weak. For some rows the clone size is stated as once, few or many, or as a class when expanded; others skip it.

TRBJ1-2,TRBD1,TRBV24-1,many,CATSEPWTGGGYTF,TGTGCCACCAGTGAGCCCTGGACAGGGGGCGGCTACACCTTC
TRBJ2-5,TRBD2,TRBV19,many,CASSILAGGFQETQYF,TGTGCCAGTAGTATCCTAGCGGGAGGGTTCCAAGAGACCCAGTACTTC
TRBJ2-1,-,TRBV6-5,-,CASSYRGSEQFF,TGTGCCAGCAGTTACCGGGGGAGTGAGCAGTTCTTC
TRBJ2-7,-,TRBV20-1,-,CSARVPGGEQYF,TGCAGTGCTAGGGTCCCAGGCGGGGAGCAGTACTTC
TRBJ2-1,TRBD2,TRBV4-3,few,CASSQDSSGGYNEQFF,TGCGCCAGCAGCCAAGATTCTAGCGGGGGCTACAATGAGCAGTTCTTC
TRBJ2-1,TRBD2,TRBV7-2,few,CASSTTAGPSYNEQFF,TGTGCCAGCAGCACCACAGCGGGGCCATCCTACAATGAGCAGTTCTTC
TRBJ2-5,-,TRBV12-3/TRBV12-4,many,CASSLWGSGQETQYF,TGTGCCAGCAGTTTATGGGGTAGCGGCCAAGAGACCCAGTACTTC
TRBJ2-2,TRBD2,TRBV2,many,CASSGQGLADGELFF,TGTGCCAGCAGTGGCCAAGGACTAGCGGACGGGGAGCTGTTTTTT
TRBJ1-3,-,TRBV24-1,-,CATSDRHGNTIYF,TGTGCCACCAGTGATAGACACGGAAACACCATATATTTT
TRBJ2-1,TRBD2,TRBV7-9,many,CASTEGELAGADNEQFF,TGTGCCAGCACCGAAGGGGAGCTAGCGGGAGCCGACAATGAGCAGTTCTTC
TRBJ2-2,-,TRBV19,few,CASNWAQGPGYETGELFF,TGTGCCAGTAATTGGGCGCAGGGTCCAGGGTATGAAACCGGGGAGCTGTTTTTT
TRBJ2-1,TRBD2,TRBV4-2,few,CASSRTSGSSGEQFF,TGTGCCAGCAGCCGGACTAGCGGGAGTTCGGGTGAGCAGTTCTTC
TRBJ2-5,-,TRBV7-8,many,CASSGGAGAETQYF,TGTGCCAGCAGCGGGGGGGCGGGAGCCGAGACCCAGTACTTC
TRBJ2-1,-,TRBV20-1,few,CSARDLGHNNEQFF,TGCAGTGCTAGAGATTTGGGACATAACAATGAGCAGTTCTTC
TRBJ2-7,TRBD2,TRBV14,-,CASSQLAGVGEQYF,TGTGCCAGCAGCCAACTAGCGGGAGTTGGGGAGCAGTACTTC
TRBJ2-7,-,TRBV28,many,CASSLSVRDANYEQYF,TGTGCCAGCAGTTTATCGGTGCGGGACGCTAACTACGAGCAGTACTTC
TRBJ2-1,-,TRBV12-3/TRBV12-4,many,CASTPTGTSRVEQFF,TGTGCCAGCACCCCGACCGGGACTTCGAGAGTCGAGCAGTTCTTC
TRBJ1-3,-,TRBV18,-,CASSPSTESSGNTIYF,TGTGCCAGCTCACCCTCGACAGAAAGCTCTGGAAATACCATATATTTT
TRBJ2-2,-,TRBV7-9,many,CASSFTSKGTGELFF,TGTGCCAGCAGCTTTACTAGCAAAGGCACCGGGGAGCTGTTTTTT
TRBJ1-1,-,TRBV20-1,-,CSAPTENTEAFF,TGCAGTGCACCGACAGAGAACACTGAAGCTTTCTTT
TRBJ1-1,-,TRBV29-1,many,CSVEGTNTEAFF,TGCAGCGTTGAAGGGACGAACACTGAAGCTTTCTTT
TRBJ2-1,TRBD2,TRBV12-3/TRBV12-4,-,CAIRPTSGKSSYNEQFF,TGTGCCATCAGACCGACTAGCGGGAAGAGCTCCTACAATGAGCAGTTCTTC
TRBJ1-3,-,TRBV28,-,CASSFPSGRRGRGNTIYF,TGTGCCAGCAGTTTCCCCTCGGGGCGAAGGGGCCGTGGAAACACCATATATTTT
TRBJ2-3,-,TRBV29-1,many,CSARTSLTDTQYF,TGCAGCGCCCGGACATCGCTCACAGATACGCAGTATTTT
TRBJ2-7,-,TRBV2,-,CASSEQGSKQYF,TGTGCCAGCAGTGAACAAGGGTCCAAGCAGTACTTC
TRBJ2-7,TRBD1,TRBV18,many,CASSPGTGRDEQYF,TGTGCCAGCTCACCGGGGACAGGGAGGGACGAGCAGTACTTC
TRBJ1-1,-,TRBV28,many,CASSVPGNTEAFF,TGTGCCAGCAGCGTGCCGGGGAACACTGAAGCTTTCTTT
TRBJ2-1,-,TRBV28,-,CASNQRTGATNNEQFF,TGTGCCAGCAACCAGCGGACGGGCGCAACAAACAATGAGCAGTTCTTC
TRBJ1-2,-,TRBV5-1,many,CASSLDGQTLYGYTF,TGCGCCAGCAGCTTGGATGGGCAGACCCTCTATGGCTACACCTTC
TRBJ2-2,-,TRBV7-2,many,CASSLVRQHTGELFF,TGTGCCAGCAGCTTAGTAAGACAGCACACCGGGGAGCTGTTTTTT
TRBJ2-3,TRBD1,TRBV19,-,CASSAMGTGEYTQYF,TGTGCCAGTAGTGCAATGGGCACAGGGGAGTATACGCAGTATTTT